This entry lists 3 T cell receptor beta chains sequenced from one sample in a study of T cell clonality in common variable immunodeficiency. The antigens for these receptors are not known. Produced via immunoSEQ multiplex PCR; TCRdb's table is partial and in-frame only. The specimen's table records more than 6,500 clones. Study results and caveats: Common variable immunodeficiency TCR beta sequences reportedly had fewer deletions and N-nucleotide insertions.

Sequences were obtained from peripheral blood mononuclear cells. The receptors come from a human donor with common variable immunodeficiency.

Partial CDR3 DNA: TGTGCCAGCAGTGGACAGGAGAACACTGAA. This codes for CASSGQENTE. The CDR3 in its entirety is CASSGQENTEAFF. The chain combines TRBV2 with TRBJ1-1; D perhaps matches TRBD1 (6 bases). The CDR3 end is not reached by the read, which stops 3 residues before it; the germline J gene fills it in. With 4 bases removed from V and 1 base from J, the gap between germline ends came to 7 bases. The length of the CDR3 is 13 residues. Germline CDR1 and CDR2: SNHLY and FYNNEI. Based on the CDR3 plus reference TRBV2 and TRBJ1-1, the full variable domain is EPEVTQTPSHQVTQMGQEVILRCVPISNHLYFYWYRQILGQKVEFLVSFYNNEISEKSEIFDDQFSVERPDGSNFTLKIRSTKLEDSAMYFCASSGQENTEAFFGQGTRLTVV.

The CDR3 sequence: CASSLGGQYGYTF. The DNA read from the CDR3 is TGTGCCAGCAGCTTAGGGGGGCAGTATGGC. The chain employs TRBV7-9 and TRBJ1-2; possibly TRBD1 for D (6 bases). Read coverage stops 3 residues before the CDR3 terminus; the germline J gene supplies the remainder. Trimming pared 1 base from V and 5 bases from J, leaving 8 bases between. CDR3 length: 13 amino acids. CDR1 and CDR2 (germline): SEHNR, FQNEAQ (reference sequence).

Of note for this clone: With the read ending 3 residues before the CDR3 end, the germline J gene is used to fill in that end. The chain carries TRBV7-7 and TRBJ2-5, with TRBD2 as a possible D gene (7 bases). The CDR3 contains 13 residues. The germline V gene has CDR1 SSHAT and CDR2 FNYEAQ (reference sequence). V dropped 1 base and J dropped 6 bases, with 9 bases sitting between them. CDR3 in amino acids: CASSLDGGQTQYF. CDR3 DNA (partial): TGTGCCAGCAGCTTAGACGGGGGGCAGACC.